This TCR beta chain was sequenced during a study of cytomegalovirus exposure and HLA in healthy donors. This CDR3 has 14 amino acids. Trimming at V came to 5 bases and at J to 7 bases, leaving 7 bases not matched to a gene. Per the germline V gene, CDR1 is SGHVS and CDR2 is FQNEAQ. Everyone who donated was a healthy bone marrow donor. In the PCR, 60 Vbeta and 13 Jbeta primers were used. Generated by immunoSEQ multiplex PCR, the TCRdb table keeps only in-frame clones and is missing some. Its table records about 35,000 clones. The TCR originated in a woman in her thirties or forties in good health and CMV-seropositive. The V gene is TRBV7-8, the J gene TRBJ2-5; 10 nucleotides match TRBD2. The material sequenced was PBMCs. Written as DNA, the CDR3 is TGTGCCAGCAGCCAAACTAGCGGGGTTGGGACCCAGTACTTC. This encodes CASSQTSGVGTQYF.